Sequencing of this T cell receptor (beta chain) was carried out in a study of tumor and adjacent non-tumor tissue in lung cancer. RNA was extracted from bulk tissue without any cell sorting. More than 3 cm separated this lung sample from the edge of the tumor. Three rounds of nested PCR, following a modified ARM-PCR protocol, produced the TCRbeta library. TCRdb re-called the multiplex PCR reads through MiXCR, storing one row per CDR3 protein. The sample has around 80,000 distinct CDR3 sequences, less than 85% seen once. From germline, CDR1 is MNHNS and CDR2 SASEGT. The CDR3 contains 16 residues. Concerning this clonotype: What it binds is unknown. At one end, the junction sequence differs from germline, possibly due to a read error.

Overall study findings and caveats: Tumor TCR diversity, when higher, was linked to shorter survival. Normal lung showed higher cumulative top 100 clone frequency than tumor.

The chain employs TRBV6-1 and TRBJ1-5, with 10 bases identical to TRBD1. This TCR was recovered from a man in his 70s with non-small cell lung cancer. The sequenced material came from distant non-tumor lung tissue. This CDR3 is CASSERDRGRREPQHF. For the CDR3, the DNA is TGTGCCAGCAGTGAAAGGGACAGGGGAAGGAGGGAGCCCCAGCATTTC.